This TCR beta chain was captured in a study of T cell responses to AZD1222 COVID-19 vaccine. The study, taken as a whole, reports: A rise in Spike-specific TCR breadth and depth followed two AZD1222 doses.

In the case of this clone: Its antigen remains unknown.

Sequencing was performed with immunoSEQ multiplex PCR; in TCRdb, only in-frame clones are kept and a portion is missing. The table shows around 99,000 clones, with 80% to 95% occurring only once. This CDR3 has 15 residues. V lost 6 bases and J 2 bases, leaving 14 bases between the germline ends. CDR1 and CDR2 from the germline V gene are MNHEY and SVGAGI. The V gene is TRBV6-5, the J gene TRBJ1-3; D is perhaps TRBD1 (6 bases). The TCR originated in an adult who received the AZD1222 COVID-19 vaccine. The sequences come from peripheral blood, collected 28 days after the second AZD1222 dose. The chain's CDR3 is CASSPEGVAGNTIYF. As DNA, the CDR3 is TGTGCCAGCAGCCCCGAGGGGGTGGCTGGAAACACCATATATTTT.